The 2 T cell receptor beta chains below come from one sample, sequenced in a study of blood T cells in healthy people across ages. A second PCR of about 6 to 12 cycles used a sample-barcoded 5' primer and a J-beta primer mix. TCRdb recomputed calls from the 5' RACE reads with MiXCR, one row per CDR3 protein. This sample has almost 550,000 distinct CDR3 sequences, with less than 25% found just once. The same data also went into a second study, on T cells of mothers and their children.

The sample consisted of blood. All receptors come from a boy under 18 in good health.

The chain has TRBV4-3 and TRBJ2-3; D remains ambiguous. This CDR3 is 16 amino acids long. Per the germline V gene, CDR1 is LGHNA and CDR2 is YSLEER. Deletions cut 0 bases from V and 0 bases from J, with 10 bases between. CDR3: CASSQETVVSTDTQYF. The CDR3 nucleotides read TGCGCCAGCAGCCAAGAAACCGTCGTTAGCACAGATACGCAGTATTTT.

Ten or more counts support this clonotype. CDR3 sequence reads: CASSSYYEQYF. The CDR3 DNA follows: TGTGCCAGCAGTTCCTACTACGAGCAGTACTTC. The rearrangement links TRBV28 to TRBJ2-7; D call uncertain. Germline assignment: CDR1 MDHEN and CDR2 SYDVKM. V lost 4 bases, J lost 3 bases, and 4 bases lay in between. This CDR3 region has 11 residues.